This TCR beta chain was found in a study of blood T cell repertoires in COVID-19. Profiled with immunoSEQ multiplex PCR; TCRdb holds only in-frame clones, not every one. The repertoire holds about 55,000 clones, with 85% to 90% as singletons. CDR1 and CDR2 (germline): LNHDA, SQIVND (reference sequence). The ends lost 6 bases at V and 7 bases at J; junction bases unmatched: 5. This CDR3 is 15 amino acids long. The sample taken for sequencing was peripheral blood. The rearrangement uses TRBV19 and TRBJ2-1, with 14 bases fitting TRBD2. The receptor was derived from a man in his sixties with acute or convalescent COVID-19. CDR3 sequence reads: CASRAGTSGSNEQFF. CDR3 coding DNA: TGTGCCAGTAGGGCGGGGACTAGCGGGAGTAATGAGCAGTTCTTC.